This TCR beta chain came from a study of blood T cell repertoires in COVID-19. Sequenced by immunoSEQ multiplex PCR; TCRdb stores in-frame clones only, minus some. The data contain about 140,000 clones, nearly 80% of them singletons. Germline CDR1 and CDR2: MNHEY and SVGAGI. After removal of 5 bases from V and 8 bases from J, the junction contained 11 bases not matched to a gene. CDR3 length equals 15 residues. What was sequenced was PBMCs or T cells enriched from blood (not recorded which). The origin of this receptor is a woman between 50 and 59 years old who had recovered from COVID-19. V usage is TRBV6-5 and J usage is TRBJ1-2, with 10 nucleotides matching TRBD1. The CDR3 is CASSINRQGARGYTF. The CDR3 DNA reads TGTGCCAGCAGTATAAATCGACAGGGGGCGCGGGGCTACACCTTC.